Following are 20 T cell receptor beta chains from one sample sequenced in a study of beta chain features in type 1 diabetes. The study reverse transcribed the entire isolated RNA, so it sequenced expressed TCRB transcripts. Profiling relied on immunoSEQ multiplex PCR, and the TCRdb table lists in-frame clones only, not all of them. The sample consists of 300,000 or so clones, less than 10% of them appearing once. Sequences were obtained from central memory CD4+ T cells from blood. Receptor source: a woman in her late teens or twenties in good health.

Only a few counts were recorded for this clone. The CDR3 DNA sequence: TGCAGCGCCCGAGACAGCAATGAAAAACTGTTTTTT. Residues: CSARDSNEKLFF. The chain is built from TRBV29-1 and TRBJ1-4, with D maybe TRBD1 (5 bases). This CDR3 is 12 amino acids long. Per the germline V gene, CDR1 is SQVTM and CDR2 is ANQGSEA. The V end lost 7 bases, the J end lost 5 bases, and 11 bases lay between the germline ends.

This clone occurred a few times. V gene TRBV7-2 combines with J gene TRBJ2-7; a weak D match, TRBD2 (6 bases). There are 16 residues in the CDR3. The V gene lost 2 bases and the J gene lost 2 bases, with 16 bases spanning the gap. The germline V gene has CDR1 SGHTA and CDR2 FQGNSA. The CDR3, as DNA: TGTGCCAGCAGCTTACTAGGTCGGGGGAGGACCTACGAGCAGTACTTC. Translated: CASSLLGRGRTYEQYF.

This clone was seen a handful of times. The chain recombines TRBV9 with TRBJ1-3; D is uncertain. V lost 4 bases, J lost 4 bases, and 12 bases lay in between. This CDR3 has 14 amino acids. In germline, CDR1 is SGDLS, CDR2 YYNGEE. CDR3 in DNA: TGTGCCAGCAGCCCCGGATTAACGGGAAACACCATATATTTT. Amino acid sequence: CASSPGLTGNTIYF. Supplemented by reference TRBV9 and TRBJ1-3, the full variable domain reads DSGVTQTPKHLITATGQRVTLRCSPRSGDLSVYWYQQSLDQGLQFLIQYYNGEERAKGNILERFSAQQFPDLHSELNLSSLELGDSALYFCASSPGLTGNTIYFGEGSWLTVV.

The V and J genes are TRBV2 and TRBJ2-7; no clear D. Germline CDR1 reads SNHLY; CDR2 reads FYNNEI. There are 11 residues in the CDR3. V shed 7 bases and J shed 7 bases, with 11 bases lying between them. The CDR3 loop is CASMGSYEQYF. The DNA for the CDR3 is TGTGCCAGCATGGGAAGTTATGAGCAGTACTTC.

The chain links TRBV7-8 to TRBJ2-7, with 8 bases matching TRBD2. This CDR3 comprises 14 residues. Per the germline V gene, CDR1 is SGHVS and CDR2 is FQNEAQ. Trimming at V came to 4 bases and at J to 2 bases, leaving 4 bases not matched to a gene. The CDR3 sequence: CASSSPGGAYEQYF. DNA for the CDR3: TGTGCCAGCAGCTCGCCGGGAGGGGCCTACGAGCAGTACTTC.

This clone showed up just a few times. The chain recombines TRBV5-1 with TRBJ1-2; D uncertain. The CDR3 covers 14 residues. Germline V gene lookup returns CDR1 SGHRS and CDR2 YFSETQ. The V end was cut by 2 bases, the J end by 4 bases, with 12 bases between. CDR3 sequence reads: CASSFFSGTYGYTF. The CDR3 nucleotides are TGCGCCAGCAGCTTTTTTAGTGGAACCTATGGCTACACCTTC.

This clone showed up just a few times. The DNA of the CDR3 is TGTGCCAGCAGCTTAGTCCCAGGACAGGGAATTGAGCAGTTCTTC. It is translated as CASSLVPGQGIEQFF. The gene calls are TRBV11-2 and TRBJ2-1; 8 nucleotides match TRBD1. The V and J ends lost 1 base and 9 bases, in that order; junction bases with no gene match: 8. This CDR3 spans 15 amino acids. The V gene's germline CDR1 is SGHAT and CDR2 FQNNGV.

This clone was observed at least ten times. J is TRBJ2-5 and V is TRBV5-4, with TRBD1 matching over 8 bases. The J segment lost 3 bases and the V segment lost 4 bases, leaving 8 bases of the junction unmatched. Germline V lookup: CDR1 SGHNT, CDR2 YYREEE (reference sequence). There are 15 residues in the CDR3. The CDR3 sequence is CASSQAPGQEETQYF. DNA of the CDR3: TGTGCCAGCAGCCAAGCACCGGGACAGGAAGAGACCCAGTACTTC.

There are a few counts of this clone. The CDR3 sequence is CAIPGTATSGANVLTF. Written as DNA, the CDR3 is TGTGCCATCCCCGGGACGGCTACCTCTGGGGCCAACGTCCTGACTTTC. This chain links TRBV7-9 with TRBJ2-6, with D possibly called TRBD1 or TRBD2 (5 bases each). CDR3 length equals 16 residues. Trimming pared 10 bases from V and 0 bases from J, leaving 16 bases between. Germline V gene lookup returns CDR1 SEHNR and CDR2 FQNEAQ (reference sequence).

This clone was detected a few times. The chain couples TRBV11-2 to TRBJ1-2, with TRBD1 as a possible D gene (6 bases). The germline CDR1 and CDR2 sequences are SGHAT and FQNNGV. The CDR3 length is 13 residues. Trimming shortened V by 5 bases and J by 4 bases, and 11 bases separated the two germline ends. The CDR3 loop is CASSAQGFYGYTF. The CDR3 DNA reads TGTGCCAGCAGCGCACAGGGCTTCTATGGCTACACCTTC.

The CDR3 reads CASSVAGAEVRGNEQFF. CDR3 nucleotides: TGTGCCAGCAGCGTAGCCGGTGCGGAGGTTCGAGGCAATGAGCAGTTCTTC. V gene TRBV9 combines with J gene TRBJ2-1; perhaps TRBD2 as D (5 bases). V was trimmed by 0 bases and J by 6 bases, leaving 19 bases between them. CDR1 and CDR2 (germline): SGDLS, YYNGEE. The CDR3 runs to 17 residues.

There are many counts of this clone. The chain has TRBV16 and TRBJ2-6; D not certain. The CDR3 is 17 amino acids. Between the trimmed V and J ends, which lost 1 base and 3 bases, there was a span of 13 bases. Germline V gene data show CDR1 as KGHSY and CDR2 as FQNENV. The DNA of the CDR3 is TGTGCCAGCAGCCAATTGGGTTCGGGCTTTGGGGCCAACGTCCTGACTTTC. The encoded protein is CASSQLGSGFGANVLTF.

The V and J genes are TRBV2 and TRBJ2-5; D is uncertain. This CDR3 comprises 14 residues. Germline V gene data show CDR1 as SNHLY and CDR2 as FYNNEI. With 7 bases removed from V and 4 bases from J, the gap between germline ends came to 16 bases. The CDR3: CASKALTGLETQYF. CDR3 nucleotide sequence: TGTGCCAGCAAAGCGTTGACCGGTTTAGAGACCCAGTACTTC.

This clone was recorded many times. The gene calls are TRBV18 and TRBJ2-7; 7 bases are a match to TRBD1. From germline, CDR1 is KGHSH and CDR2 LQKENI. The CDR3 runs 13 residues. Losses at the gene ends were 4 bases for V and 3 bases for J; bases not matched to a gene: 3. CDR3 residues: CASSLGQNYEQYF. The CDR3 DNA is TGTGCCAGCTCACTGGGACAGAACTACGAGCAGTACTTC. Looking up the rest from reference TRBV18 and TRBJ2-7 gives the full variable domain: NAGVMQNPRHLVRRRGQEARLRCSPMKGHSHVYWYRQLPEEGLKFMVYLQKENIIDESGMPKERFSAEFPKEGPSILRIQQVVRGDSAAYFCASSLGQNYEQYFGPGTRLTVT.

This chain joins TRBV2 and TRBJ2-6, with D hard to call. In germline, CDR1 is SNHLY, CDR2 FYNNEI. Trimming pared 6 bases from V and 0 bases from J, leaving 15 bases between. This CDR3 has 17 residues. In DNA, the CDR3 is TGTGCCAGCAGACCTAATGTCGGCCGCTCTGGGGCCAACGTCCTGACTTTC. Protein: CASRPNVGRSGANVLTF.

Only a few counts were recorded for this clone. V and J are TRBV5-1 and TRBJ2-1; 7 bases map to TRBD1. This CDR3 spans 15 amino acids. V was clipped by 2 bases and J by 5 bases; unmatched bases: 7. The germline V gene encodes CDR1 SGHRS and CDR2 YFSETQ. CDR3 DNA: TGCGCCAGCAGCTTAGGGACAGTTGTCGACAATGAGCAGTTCTTC. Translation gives CASSLGTVVDNEQFF.

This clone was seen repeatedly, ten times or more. This CDR3 is CASTSNGALYNEQFF. CDR3 sequence (DNA): TGTGCCAGTACTAGCAATGGGGCACTTTACAATGAGCAGTTCTTC. The chain couples TRBV28 to TRBJ2-1; TRBD2 is a possible D gene (6 bases). CDR1 is MDHEN and CDR2 is SYDVKM in the germline V gene. V was shortened by 9 bases and J by 4 bases, with 19 bases between the two germline ends. This CDR3 has 15 amino acids.

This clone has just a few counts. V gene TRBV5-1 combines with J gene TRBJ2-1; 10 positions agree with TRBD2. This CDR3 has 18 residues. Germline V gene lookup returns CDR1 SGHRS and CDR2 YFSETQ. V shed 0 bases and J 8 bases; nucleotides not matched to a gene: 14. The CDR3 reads CASSLGLAGVVRFDEQFF. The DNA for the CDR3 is TGCGCCAGCAGCTTGGGGCTAGCGGGAGTAGTTCGTTTCGATGAGCAGTTCTTC.

The CDR3 bases are TGTGCCAGCAGCTTTGATGGTAGAGGTGAGAAGCAGTTCTTC. Its translation is CASSFDGRGEKQFF. V and J are TRBV11-2 and TRBJ2-1, with unresolved D. The CDR3 covers 14 residues. Trimming took 3 bases from V and 11 from J, leaving 17 bases between them. Germline values: CDR1 SGHAT, CDR2 FQNNGV.

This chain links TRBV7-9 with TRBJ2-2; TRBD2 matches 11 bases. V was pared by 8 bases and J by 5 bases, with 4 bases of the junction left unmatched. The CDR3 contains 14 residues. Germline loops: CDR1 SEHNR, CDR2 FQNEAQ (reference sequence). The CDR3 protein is CASRPSGRTGELFF. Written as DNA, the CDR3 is TGTGCCAGCCGACCTAGCGGGAGGACCGGGGAGCTGTTTTTT.